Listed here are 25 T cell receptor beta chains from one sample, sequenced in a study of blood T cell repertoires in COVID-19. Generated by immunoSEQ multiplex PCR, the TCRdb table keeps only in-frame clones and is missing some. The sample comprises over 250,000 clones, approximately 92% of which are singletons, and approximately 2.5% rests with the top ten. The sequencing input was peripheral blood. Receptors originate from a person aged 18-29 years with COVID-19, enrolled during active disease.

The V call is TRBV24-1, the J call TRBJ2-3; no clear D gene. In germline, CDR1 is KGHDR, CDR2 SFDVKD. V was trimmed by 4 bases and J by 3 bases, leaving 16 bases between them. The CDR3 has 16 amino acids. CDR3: CATSDPSSAETDTQYF. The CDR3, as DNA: TGTGCCACCAGTGACCCCTCGAGCGCGGAGACAGATACGCAGTATTTT.

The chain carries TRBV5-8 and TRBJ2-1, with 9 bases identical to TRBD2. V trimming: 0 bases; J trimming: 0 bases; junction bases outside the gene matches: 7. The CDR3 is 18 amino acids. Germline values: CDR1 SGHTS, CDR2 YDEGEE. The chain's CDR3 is CASSLAGTSQSSYNEQFF. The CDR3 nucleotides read TGTGCCAGCAGCTTGGCGGGGACTAGCCAGAGCTCCTACAATGAGCAGTTCTTC.

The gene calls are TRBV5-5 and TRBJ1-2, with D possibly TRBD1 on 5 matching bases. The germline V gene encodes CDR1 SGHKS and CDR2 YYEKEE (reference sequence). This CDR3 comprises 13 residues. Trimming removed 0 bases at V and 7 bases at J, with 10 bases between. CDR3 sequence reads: CASSLEQGFGYTF. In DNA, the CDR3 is TGTGCCAGCAGCTTGGAGCAGGGTTTTGGCTACACCTTC.

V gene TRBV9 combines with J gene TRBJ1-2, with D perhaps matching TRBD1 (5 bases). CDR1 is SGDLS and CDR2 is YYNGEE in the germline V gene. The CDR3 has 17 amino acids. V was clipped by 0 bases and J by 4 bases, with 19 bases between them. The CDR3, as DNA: TGTGCCAGCAGCGTAGCCACCCGGGAGGCTGGGGCCTATGGCTACACCTTC. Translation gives CASSVATREAGAYGYTF. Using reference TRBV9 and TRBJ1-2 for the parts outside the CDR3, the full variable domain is DSGVTQTPKHLITATGQRVTLRCSPRSGDLSVYWYQQSLDQGLQFLIQYYNGEERAKGNILERFSAQQFPDLHSELNLSSLELGDSALYFCASSVATREAGAYGYTFGSGTRLTVV.

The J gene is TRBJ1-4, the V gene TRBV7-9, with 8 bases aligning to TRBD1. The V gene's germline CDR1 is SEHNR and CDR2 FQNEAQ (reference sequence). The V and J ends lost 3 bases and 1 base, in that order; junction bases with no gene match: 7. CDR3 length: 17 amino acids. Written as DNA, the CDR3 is TGTGCCAGCAGCTTCTCAGGGGGCAGAGGAACTAATGAAAAACTGTTTTTT. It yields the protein CASSFSGGRGTNEKLFF.

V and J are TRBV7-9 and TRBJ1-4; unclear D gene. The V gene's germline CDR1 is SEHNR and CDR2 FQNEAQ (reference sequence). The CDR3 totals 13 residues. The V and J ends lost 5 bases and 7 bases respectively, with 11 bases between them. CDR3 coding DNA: TGTGCCAGCAGCCCCGAGGCTGTTGAAAAACTGTTTTTT. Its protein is CASSPEAVEKLFF.

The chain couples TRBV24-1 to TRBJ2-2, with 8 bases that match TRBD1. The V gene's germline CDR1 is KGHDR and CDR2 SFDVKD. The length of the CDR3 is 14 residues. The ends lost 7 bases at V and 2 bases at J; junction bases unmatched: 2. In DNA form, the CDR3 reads TGTGCCACCAGAGACAGGGGCAACACCGGGGAGCTGTTTTTT. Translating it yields CATRDRGNTGELFF.

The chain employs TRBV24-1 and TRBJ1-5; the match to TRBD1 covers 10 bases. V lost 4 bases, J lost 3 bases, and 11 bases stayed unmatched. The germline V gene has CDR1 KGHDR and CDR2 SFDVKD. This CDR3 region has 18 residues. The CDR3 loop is CATSEGTGALGINQPQHF. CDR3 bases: TGTGCCACCAGTGAGGGGACAGGGGCCCTTGGGATCAATCAGCCCCAGCATTTT.

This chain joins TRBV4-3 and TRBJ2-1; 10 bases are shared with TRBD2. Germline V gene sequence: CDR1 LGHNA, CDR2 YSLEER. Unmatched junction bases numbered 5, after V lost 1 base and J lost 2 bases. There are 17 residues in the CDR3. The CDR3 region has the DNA TGCGCCAGCAGCCAAGGGGGAGCGGGAGGGCCCTACAATGAGCAGTTCTTC. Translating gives CASSQGGAGGPYNEQFF.

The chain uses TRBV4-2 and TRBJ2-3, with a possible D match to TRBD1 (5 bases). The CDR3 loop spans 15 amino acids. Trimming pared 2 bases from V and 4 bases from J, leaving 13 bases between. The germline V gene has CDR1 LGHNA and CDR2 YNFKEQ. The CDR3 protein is CASSQRGQDPDTQYF. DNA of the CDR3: TGTGCCAGCAGCCAAAGGGGCCAGGACCCAGATACGCAGTATTTT.

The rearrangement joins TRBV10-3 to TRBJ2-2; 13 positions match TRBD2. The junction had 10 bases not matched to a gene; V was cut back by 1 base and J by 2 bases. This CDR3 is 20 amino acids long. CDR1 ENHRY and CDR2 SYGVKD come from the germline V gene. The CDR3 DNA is TGTGCCATCAGTGAGTTACCGGGACTAGCGGGAACAACAAACACCGGGGAGCTGTTTTTT. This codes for CAISELPGLAGTTNTGELFF.

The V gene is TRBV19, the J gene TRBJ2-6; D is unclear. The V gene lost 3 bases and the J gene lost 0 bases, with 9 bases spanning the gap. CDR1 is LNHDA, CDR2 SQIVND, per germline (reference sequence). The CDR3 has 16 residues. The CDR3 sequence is CASSIGSSSGANVLTF. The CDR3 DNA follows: TGTGCCAGTAGTATCGGTAGTAGCTCTGGGGCCAACGTCCTGACTTTC.

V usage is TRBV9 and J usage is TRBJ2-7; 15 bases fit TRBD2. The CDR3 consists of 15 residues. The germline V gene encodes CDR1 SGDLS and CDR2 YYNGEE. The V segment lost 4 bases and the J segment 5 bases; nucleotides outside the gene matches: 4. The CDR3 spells CASSSGLAGGDEQYF. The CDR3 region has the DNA TGTGCCAGCAGCTCCGGACTAGCGGGAGGGGACGAGCAGTACTTC.

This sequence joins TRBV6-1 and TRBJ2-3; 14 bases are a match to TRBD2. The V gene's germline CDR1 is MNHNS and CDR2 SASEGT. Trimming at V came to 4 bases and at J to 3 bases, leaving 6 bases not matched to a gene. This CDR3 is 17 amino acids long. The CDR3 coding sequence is TGTGCCAGCAGTGTTTGGGGACTAGCGGGAGAAACAGATACGCAGTATTTT. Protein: CASSVWGLAGETDTQYF.

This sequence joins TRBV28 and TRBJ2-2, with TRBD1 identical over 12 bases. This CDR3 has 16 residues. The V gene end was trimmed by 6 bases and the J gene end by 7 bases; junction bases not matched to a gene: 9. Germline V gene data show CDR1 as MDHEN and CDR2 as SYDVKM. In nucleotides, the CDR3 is TGTGCCAGCAGCCTCGGGACAGGGGGCTCAGTCGGGGAGCTGTTTTTT. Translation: CASSLGTGGSVGELFF.

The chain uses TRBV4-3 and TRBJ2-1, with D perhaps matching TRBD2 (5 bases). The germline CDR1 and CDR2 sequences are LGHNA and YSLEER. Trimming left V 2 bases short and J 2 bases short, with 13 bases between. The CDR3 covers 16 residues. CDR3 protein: CASSQTEAEAYNEQFF. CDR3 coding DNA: TGCGCCAGCAGCCAAACGGAGGCGGAGGCCTACAATGAGCAGTTCTTC.

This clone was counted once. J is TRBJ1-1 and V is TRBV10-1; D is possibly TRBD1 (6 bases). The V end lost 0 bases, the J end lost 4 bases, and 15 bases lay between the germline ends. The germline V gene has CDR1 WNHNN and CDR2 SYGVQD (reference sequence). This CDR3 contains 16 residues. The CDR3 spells CASSESTRGLVTEAFF. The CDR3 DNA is TGCGCCAGCAGTGAGTCGACGCGGGGGCTGGTCACTGAAGCTTTCTTT.

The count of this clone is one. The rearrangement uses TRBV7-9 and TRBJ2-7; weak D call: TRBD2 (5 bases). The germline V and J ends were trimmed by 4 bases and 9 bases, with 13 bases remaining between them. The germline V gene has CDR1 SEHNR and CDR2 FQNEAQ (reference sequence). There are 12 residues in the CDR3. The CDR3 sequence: CASSSDSTGQYF. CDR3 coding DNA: TGTGCCAGCAGCTCGGACTCGACCGGGCAGTACTTC. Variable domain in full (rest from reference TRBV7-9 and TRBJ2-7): DTGVSQNPRHKITKRGQNVTFRCDPISEHNRLYWYRQTLGQGPEFLTYFQNEAQLEKSRLLSDRFSAERPKGSFSTLEIQRTEQGDSAMYLCASSSDSTGQYFGPGTRLTVT.

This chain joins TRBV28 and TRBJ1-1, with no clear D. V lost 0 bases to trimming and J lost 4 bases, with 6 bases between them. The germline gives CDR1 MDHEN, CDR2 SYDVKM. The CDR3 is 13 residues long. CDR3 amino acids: CASSLWATTEAFF. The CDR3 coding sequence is TGTGCCAGCAGTTTATGGGCCACCACTGAAGCTTTCTTT.

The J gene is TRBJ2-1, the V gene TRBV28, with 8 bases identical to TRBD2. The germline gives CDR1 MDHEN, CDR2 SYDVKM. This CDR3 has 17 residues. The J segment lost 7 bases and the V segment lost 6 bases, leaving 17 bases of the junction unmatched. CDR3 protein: CASSSLSASGRGNEQFF. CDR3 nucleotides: TGTGCCAGCAGCTCCCTATCAGCCAGCGGGAGAGGTAATGAGCAGTTCTTC.

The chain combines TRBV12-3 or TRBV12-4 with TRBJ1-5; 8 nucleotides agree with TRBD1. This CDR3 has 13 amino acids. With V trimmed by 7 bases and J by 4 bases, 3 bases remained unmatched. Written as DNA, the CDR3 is TGTGCCAGCAAAGGACAGGGAAATCAGCCCCAGCATTTT. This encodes CASKGQGNQPQHF.

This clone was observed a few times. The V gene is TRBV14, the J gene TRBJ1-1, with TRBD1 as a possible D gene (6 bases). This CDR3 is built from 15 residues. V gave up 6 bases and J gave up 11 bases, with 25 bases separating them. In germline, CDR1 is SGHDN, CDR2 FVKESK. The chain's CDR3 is CASSYADVGGDPAFF. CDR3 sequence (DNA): TGTGCCAGCAGTTATGCAGATGTTGGGGGCGATCCTGCTTTCTTT. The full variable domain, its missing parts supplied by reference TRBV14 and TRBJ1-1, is EAGVTQFPSHSVIEKGQTVTLRCDPISGHDNLYWYRRVMGKEIKFLLHFVKESKQDESGMPNNRFLAERTGGTYSTLKVQPAELEDSGVYFCASSYADVGGDPAFFGQGTRLTVV.

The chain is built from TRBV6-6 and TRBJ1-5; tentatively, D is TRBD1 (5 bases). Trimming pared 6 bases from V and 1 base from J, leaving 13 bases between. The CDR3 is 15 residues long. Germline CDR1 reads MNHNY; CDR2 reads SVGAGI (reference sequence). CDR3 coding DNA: TGTGCCAGCAGAGAAACAGGCGACAGCAATCAGCCCCAGCATTTT. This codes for CASRETGDSNQPQHF.

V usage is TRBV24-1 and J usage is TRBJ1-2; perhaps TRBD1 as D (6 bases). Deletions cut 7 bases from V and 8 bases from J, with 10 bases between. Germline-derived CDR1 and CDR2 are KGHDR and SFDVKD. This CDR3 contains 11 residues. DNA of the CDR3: TGTGCCACCAGGGACAGTGAGGGCTACACCTTC. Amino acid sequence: CATRDSEGYTF.

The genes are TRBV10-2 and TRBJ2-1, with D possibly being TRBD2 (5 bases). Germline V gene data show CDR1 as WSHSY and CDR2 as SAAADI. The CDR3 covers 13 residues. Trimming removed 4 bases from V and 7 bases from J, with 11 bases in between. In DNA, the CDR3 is TGCGCCAGCAGTGGAGCTAGCCTGAATGAGCAGTTCTTC. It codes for CASSGASLNEQFF.